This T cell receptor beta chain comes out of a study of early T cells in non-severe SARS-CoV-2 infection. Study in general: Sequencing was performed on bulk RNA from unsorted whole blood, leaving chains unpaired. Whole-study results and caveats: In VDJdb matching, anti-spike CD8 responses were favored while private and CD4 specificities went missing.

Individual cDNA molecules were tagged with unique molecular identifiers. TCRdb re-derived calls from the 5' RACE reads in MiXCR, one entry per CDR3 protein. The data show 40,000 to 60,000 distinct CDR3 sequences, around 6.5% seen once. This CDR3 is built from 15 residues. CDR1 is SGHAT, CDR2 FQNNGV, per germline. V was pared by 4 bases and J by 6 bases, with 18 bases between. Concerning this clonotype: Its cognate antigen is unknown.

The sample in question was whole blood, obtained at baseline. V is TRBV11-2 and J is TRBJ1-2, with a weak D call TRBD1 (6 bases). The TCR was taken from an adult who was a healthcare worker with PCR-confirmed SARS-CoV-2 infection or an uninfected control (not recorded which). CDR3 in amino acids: CASSSLSAGAHGYTF. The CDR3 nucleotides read TGTGCCAGCAGCTCCCTAAGTGCGGGGGCACATGGCTACACCTTC.